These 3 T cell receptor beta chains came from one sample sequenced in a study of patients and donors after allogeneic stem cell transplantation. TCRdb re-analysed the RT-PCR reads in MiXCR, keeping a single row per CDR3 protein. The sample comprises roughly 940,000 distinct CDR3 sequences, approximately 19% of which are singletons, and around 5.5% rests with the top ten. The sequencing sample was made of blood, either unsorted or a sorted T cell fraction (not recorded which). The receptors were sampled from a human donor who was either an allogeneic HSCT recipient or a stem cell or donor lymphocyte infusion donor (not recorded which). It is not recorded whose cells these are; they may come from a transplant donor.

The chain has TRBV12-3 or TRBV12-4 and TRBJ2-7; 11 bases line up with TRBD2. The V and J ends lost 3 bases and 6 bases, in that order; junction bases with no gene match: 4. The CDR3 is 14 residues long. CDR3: CASSLASGRSEQYF. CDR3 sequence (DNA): TGTGCCAGCAGTTTGGCTAGCGGGAGGAGCGAGCAGTACTTC.

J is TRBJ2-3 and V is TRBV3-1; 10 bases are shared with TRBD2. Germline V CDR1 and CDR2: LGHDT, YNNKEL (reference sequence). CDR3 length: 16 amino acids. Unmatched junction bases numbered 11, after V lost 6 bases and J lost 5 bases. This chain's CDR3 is CASRPHTSGEGDTQYF. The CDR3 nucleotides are TGTGCCAGCAGACCCCACACTAGCGGGGAAGGAGATACGCAGTATTTT.

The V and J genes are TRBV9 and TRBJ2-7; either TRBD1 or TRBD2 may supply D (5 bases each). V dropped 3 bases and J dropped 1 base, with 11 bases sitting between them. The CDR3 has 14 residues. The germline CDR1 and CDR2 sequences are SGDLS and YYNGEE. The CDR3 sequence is CASSARGVSYEQYF. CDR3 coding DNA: TGTGCCAGCAGCGCCCGAGGGGTTTCCTACGAGCAGTACTTC. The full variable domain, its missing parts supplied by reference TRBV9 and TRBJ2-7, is DSGVTQTPKHLITATGQRVTLRCSPRSGDLSVYWYQQSLDQGLQFLIQYYNGEERAKGNILERFSAQQFPDLHSELNLSSLELGDSALYFCASSARGVSYEQYFGPGTRLTVT.